This T cell receptor (beta chain) was profiled in a study of low-dose radiotherapy and immunotherapy resistance in tumors. The overall study: It was every two weeks, one day before radiation and immunotherapy, that intravenous cyclophosphamide 200 mg/m2 was given.

The time point here: before trial treatment. First-strand cDNA relied on TRAV- and TRBV-specific primers spanning alpha and beta chains. TCR amplification ran approximately 22 PCR cycles using constant-region and V-primer adapter primers. Each CDR3 protein gets one entry after TCRdb re-called the reads with MiXCR. This sample yields about 82,000 distinct CDR3 sequences, of which over 15% are seen a single time; 4.5% to 7.5% belongs to the top ten. In this sample, this clonotype turned up many times. Germline V gives CDR1 MNHEY, CDR2 SVGEGT. CDR3 size: 19 residues. The J segment lost 4 bases and the V segment lost 5 bases, leaving 20 bases of the junction unmatched.

The sequences come from PBMCs, collected before treatment. This chain links TRBV6-2 or TRBV6-3 with TRBJ2-3; 8 positions match TRBD2. This sequence originates from a male donor with prostate cancer. CDR3 residues: CASSHARGAGVYTSDTQYF. CDR3 sequence (DNA): TGTGCCAGCAGTCATGCGAGAGGAGCGGGAGTATATACGTCAGATACGCAGTATTTT.